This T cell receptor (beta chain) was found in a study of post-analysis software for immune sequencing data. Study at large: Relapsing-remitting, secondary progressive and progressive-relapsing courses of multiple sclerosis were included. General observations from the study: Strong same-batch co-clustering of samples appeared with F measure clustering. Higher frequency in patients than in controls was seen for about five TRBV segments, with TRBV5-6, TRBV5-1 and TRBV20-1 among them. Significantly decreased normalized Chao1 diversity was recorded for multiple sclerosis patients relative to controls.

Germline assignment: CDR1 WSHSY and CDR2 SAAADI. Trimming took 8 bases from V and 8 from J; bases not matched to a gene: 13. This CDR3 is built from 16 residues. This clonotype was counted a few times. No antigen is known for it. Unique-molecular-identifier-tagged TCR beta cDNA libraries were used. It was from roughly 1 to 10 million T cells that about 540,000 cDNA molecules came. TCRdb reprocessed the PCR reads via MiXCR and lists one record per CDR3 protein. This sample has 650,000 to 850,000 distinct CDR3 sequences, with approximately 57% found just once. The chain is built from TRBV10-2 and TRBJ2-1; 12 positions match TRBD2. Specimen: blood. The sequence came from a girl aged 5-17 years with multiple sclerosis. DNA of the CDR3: TGCGCCAGCGCGCTCGGACTAGCGGGGTTTCAGGATGAGCAGTTCTTC. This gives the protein CASALGLAGFQDEQFF.